These T cell receptor beta chains were read from a single sample in a study of shared clonotypes between healthy human individuals. Assay: immunoSEQ multiplex PCR; the TCRdb copy retains only in-frame clones and omits some. The sample holds hundreds of thousands of clones; around 78% are singletons and the top ten take approximately 12%. Sequencing used PBMCs. These TCRs come from a middle-aged woman in good health. Some clones in this sample may be carry-over from other donors' samples. CDR3s include the opening cysteine and the closing phenylalanine or tryptophan. The D gene is left open where the match is weak. Clone sizes are given selectively: once, few, many, or a class where the clone is expanded.

j_call	clone_size	v_call	d_call	cdr3_aa	cdr3_nt
TRBJ2-2	once	TRBV5-1	-	CASSFSGNTGELFF	TGCGCCAGCAGCTTTAGCGGGAACACCGGGGAGCTGTTTTTT
TRBJ1-2	-	TRBV5-1	-	CASSFGQTYGYTF	TGCGCCAGCAGCTTTGGGCAGACCTATGGCTACACCTTC
TRBJ2-4	once	TRBV19	-	CASSIDSMRALFQYF	TGTGCCAGTAGTATTGATTCCATGCGGGCCCTGTTTCAGTACTTC
TRBJ1-1	-	TRBV11-2	-	CASSPGYTEAFF	TGTGCCAGCAGCCCCGGATACACTGAAGCTTTCTTT
TRBJ2-2	-	TRBV7-9	TRBD2	CASSLALTGLDTGELFF	TGTGCCAGCAGCTTAGCGCTAACGGGACTAGATACCGGGGAGCTGTTTTTT
TRBJ2-7	many	TRBV11-2	TRBD1	CASSLIDRGVYEQYF	TGTGCCAGCAGCTTAATCGACAGGGGGGTCTACGAGCAGTACTTC
TRBJ2-2	-	TRBV7-7	-	CASSPSLNTGELFF	TGTGCCAGCAGCCCATCTTTGAACACCGGGGAGCTGTTTTTT
TRBJ2-7	-	TRBV18	-	CASSPPGGGIYEQYF	TGTGCCAGCTCACCACCAGGGGGAGGGATCTACGAGCAGTACTTC
TRBJ2-7	-	TRBV27	-	CASSLGRGGAYEQYF	TGTGCCAGCAGTTTAGGGCGGGGCGGCGCCTACGAGCAGTACTTC
TRBJ2-7	-	TRBV6-6	TRBD2	CATGTGTSGNYEQYF	TGTGCCACCGGGACAGGGACTAGCGGAAACTACGAGCAGTACTTC
TRBJ1-3	-	TRBV18	-	CASSPEGGSMGNTIYF	TGTGCCAGCTCACCTGAAGGAGGATCAATGGGAAACACCATATATTTT
TRBJ2-1	-	TRBV5-1	-	CASSLDGSLYNEQFF	TGCGCCAGCAGCTTGGACGGGAGTCTCTACAATGAGCAGTTCTTC
TRBJ2-3	-	TRBV5-7	-	CASSRFCGHPDTQYF	TGTGCCAGCAGCCGGTTCTGCGGGCATCCAGATACGCAGTATTTT
TRBJ2-7	-	TRBV6-1	-	CATGTPPGEQYF	TGTGCCACCGGGACCCCCCCCGGCGAGCAGTACTTC
TRBJ2-3	-	TRBV5-6	-	CASSLAGARADTQYF	TGTGCCAGCAGCTTGGCGGGGGCGCGTGCAGATACGCAGTATTTT
TRBJ2-2	-	TRBV19	-	CAGQDINTGELFF	TGTGCCGGGCAGGACATAAACACCGGGGAGCTGTTTTTT
TRBJ2-7	-	TRBV11-1	TRBD2	CASSSRTSGDYEQYF	TGTGCCAGCAGCTCTCGGACTAGCGGGGACTACGAGCAGTACTTC